This TCR beta chain was sequenced for a study of glioma-infiltrating T cells after dendritic cell vaccination. Study background: Between about 2003 and 2012, patients got autologous tumor lysate-pulsed dendritic cell vaccines. Three intradermal dendritic cell vaccine injections were given every two weeks.

Blood PBMC samples: pre-vaccination, two weeks post third vaccination, and at tumor progression. Only one count was recorded for this clone. The CDR3 sequence is 13 residues long. The V gene's germline CDR1 is SNHLY and CDR2 FYNNEI. V was cut by 4 bases and J by 5 bases, with 12 bases left in between. The PCR used 60 V beta and 13 J beta primers. This table comes from immunoSEQ multiplex PCR, and its TCRdb copy is limited to in-frame clones, with some not included. The sample includes about 82,000 clones, 85% to 90% of them seen just once. The chain carries TRBV2 and TRBJ2-7; D call uncertain. The sequence derives from a human donor with glioblastoma. The input for sequencing was blood, taken before dendritic cell vaccination. The CDR3 region has the DNA TGTGCCAGCAGTGTCACAAGTTTCGACGAGCAGTACTTC. Translated, it gives CASSVTSFDEQYF.